The rows below give T cell receptor beta chains drawn from one sample of a study of cytomegalovirus exposure and HLA in healthy donors. The repertoire was sequenced with immunoSEQ multiplex PCR; TCRdb's copy has only in-frame clones and lacks some. The repertoire holds approximately 200,000 clones, with about four fifths as singletons. Sequenced input: PBMCs. The receptors originated from a boy younger than 18 in good health and CMV-seronegative. Both conserved end residues are part of each CDR3. The D gene is left open where the match is weak. Part of the rows lack a size; the others show once, few, many or a class for expanded clones.

abundance: -
d_gene: -
j_gene: TRBJ1-2
v_gene: TRBV7-9
CDR3nt: TGTGCCAGCACACGGGGAAACTATGGCTACACCTTC
CDR3aa: CASTRGNYGYTF

abundance: -
d_gene: -
j_gene: TRBJ2-3
v_gene: TRBV7-9
CDR3nt: TGTGCCAGCAGCTTCCGGCAGGCTATAGTGACAGATACGCAGTATTTT
CDR3aa: CASSFRQAIVTDTQYF

abundance: -
d_gene: -
j_gene: TRBJ1-2
v_gene: TRBV30
CDR3nt: TGTGCCTGGAGCTTCCTAGACTATGGCTACACCTTC
CDR3aa: CAWSFLDYGYTF

abundance: once
d_gene: TRBD1
j_gene: TRBJ2-7
v_gene: TRBV13
CDR3nt: TGTGCCAGCAGCCCCCCCGACAGGGTCTACGAGCAGTACTTC
CDR3aa: CASSPPDRVYEQYF

abundance: -
d_gene: TRBD2
j_gene: TRBJ2-1
v_gene: TRBV5-6
CDR3nt: TGTGCCAGCAGCTTGCCTAGCGGGGTCTCCTACAATGAGCAGTTCTTC
CDR3aa: CASSLPSGVSYNEQFF

abundance: -
d_gene: TRBD1
j_gene: TRBJ1-1
v_gene: TRBV14
CDR3nt: TGTGCCAGCAGCCAAAGGACAGGGGGCCCTAACACTGAAGCTTTCTTT
CDR3aa: CASSQRTGGPNTEAFF

abundance: -
d_gene: -
j_gene: TRBJ2-7
v_gene: TRBV2
CDR3nt: TGTGCCAGCAGTGCTGTCTACGAGCAGTACTTC
CDR3aa: CASSAVYEQYF

abundance: -
d_gene: -
j_gene: TRBJ2-7
v_gene: TRBV7-2
CDR3nt: TGTGCCAGCAGCCCGTGGACAGCCGCCTACGAGCAGTACTTC
CDR3aa: CASSPWTAAYEQYF

abundance: -
d_gene: -
j_gene: TRBJ1-1
v_gene: TRBV6-1
CDR3nt: TGTGCCCTTGGGGGGGACACTGAAGCTTTCTTT
CDR3aa: CALGGDTEAFF

abundance: -
d_gene: -
j_gene: TRBJ2-7
v_gene: TRBV27
CDR3nt: TGTGCCAGCTCCCGAACCCCCCCACTAGGAGCCTACGAGCAGTACTTC
CDR3aa: CASSRTPPLGAYEQYF

abundance: -
d_gene: -
j_gene: TRBJ1-1
v_gene: TRBV2
CDR3nt: TGTGCCAGCAGTTCCACAGGGTTGCAAGCTTTCTTT
CDR3aa: CASSSTGLQAFF

abundance: -
d_gene: -
j_gene: TRBJ1-4
v_gene: TRBV5-5
CDR3nt: TGTGCCAGCAGCTTGTGGGCGGGGGATGAAAAACTGTTTTTT
CDR3aa: CASSLWAGDEKLFF

abundance: -
d_gene: -
j_gene: TRBJ2-2
v_gene: TRBV7-2
CDR3nt: TGTGCCAGCCGTAACACCGGGGAGCTGTTTTTT
CDR3aa: CASRNTGELFF

abundance: -
d_gene: -
j_gene: TRBJ2-2
v_gene: TRBV11-3
CDR3nt: TGTGCCAGCAGCCCTAAGCGGAGCACCGGGGAGCTGTTTTTT
CDR3aa: CASSPKRSTGELFF

abundance: -
d_gene: TRBD2
j_gene: TRBJ2-7
v_gene: TRBV5-4
CDR3nt: TGTGCCAGCAGCCCGGGGGGGGAGTTCGAGCAGTACTTC
CDR3aa: CASSPGGEFEQYF

abundance: -
d_gene: -
j_gene: TRBJ2-1
v_gene: TRBV7-9
CDR3nt: TGTGCCAGCAGCTTACTAGCCGACTACAATGAGCAGTTCTTC
CDR3aa: CASSLLADYNEQFF

abundance: -
d_gene: TRBD1
j_gene: TRBJ1-6
v_gene: TRBV2
CDR3nt: TGTGCCAGCAAGACCGGGACAGGGGAAAGCTCCTATAATTCACCCCTCCACTTT
CDR3aa: CASKTGTGESSYNSPLHF

abundance: -
d_gene: -
j_gene: TRBJ1-4
v_gene: TRBV11-2
CDR3nt: TGTGCCAGCAGCTTAGAGGGAGGTTTTAATGAAAAACTGTTTTTT
CDR3aa: CASSLEGGFNEKLFF

abundance: -
d_gene: TRBD1
j_gene: TRBJ2-7
v_gene: TRBV6-5
CDR3nt: TGTGCCAGCACCCCAATTTTCAGGGGGCAAAACGAGCAGTACTTC
CDR3aa: CASTPIFRGQNEQYF

abundance: once
d_gene: -
j_gene: TRBJ2-7
v_gene: TRBV18
CDR3nt: TGTGCCAGCTCTTCCACTGGTTCCTACGAGCAGTACTTC
CDR3aa: CASSSTGSYEQYF

abundance: -
d_gene: -
j_gene: TRBJ1-2
v_gene: TRBV15
CDR3nt: TGTGCCACCAGCAGAGAGGTGGAGGATGGCTACACCTTC
CDR3aa: CATSREVEDGYTF

abundance: -
d_gene: -
j_gene: TRBJ1-6
v_gene: TRBV25-1
CDR3nt: TGTGCCAGCAGTCTTGGAGGTAATTCACCCCTCCACTTT
CDR3aa: CASSLGGNSPLHF

abundance: few
d_gene: -
j_gene: TRBJ2-7
v_gene: TRBV7-6
CDR3nt: TGTGCCAGCAGCTTATCTTCGGGACACGTGGGTGGGACCTACGAGCAGTACTTC
CDR3aa: CASSLSSGHVGGTYEQYF

abundance: -
d_gene: -
j_gene: TRBJ2-1
v_gene: TRBV1
CDR3nt: TGCACCAGCATTTCTAGCGGGCCGAGCTCCTACAATGAGCAGTTCTTC
CDR3aa: CTSISSGPSSYNEQFF

abundance: -
d_gene: -
j_gene: TRBJ2-2
v_gene: TRBV5-6
CDR3nt: TGTGCCAGCAGCTTGTCCAGCAACAGGCCTTACACCGGGGAGCTGTTTTTT
CDR3aa: CASSLSSNRPYTGELFF

abundance: -
d_gene: -
j_gene: TRBJ1-2
v_gene: TRBV6-5
CDR3nt: TGTGCCAGCAGTTACGCGGGAGCTAGCGGCTACACCTTC
CDR3aa: CASSYAGASGYTF

abundance: -
d_gene: TRBD1
j_gene: TRBJ1-1
v_gene: TRBV2
CDR3nt: TGTGCCAGCAGTATGGACAGGGGAAGTGGGGCAAACACTGAAGCTTTCTTT
CDR3aa: CASSMDRGSGANTEAFF

abundance: -
d_gene: -
j_gene: TRBJ2-7
v_gene: TRBV6-5
CDR3nt: TGTGCCAGCAGTCACGGACAGCCTCCCTACGAGCAGTACTTC
CDR3aa: CASSHGQPPYEQYF

abundance: -
d_gene: -
j_gene: TRBJ2-6
v_gene: TRBV27
CDR3nt: TGTGCCAGCAGCCCTACTAATTTAGTGGGCAACGTCCTGACTTTC
CDR3aa: CASSPTNLVGNVLTF

abundance: -
d_gene: TRBD2
j_gene: TRBJ2-1
v_gene: TRBV5-1
CDR3nt: TGCGCCAGCAGCTTGGTTAGCGGGGGGGTCTACAATGAGCAGTTCTTC
CDR3aa: CASSLVSGGVYNEQFF

abundance: -
d_gene: TRBD2
j_gene: TRBJ2-5
v_gene: TRBV7-6
CDR3nt: TGTGCCAGCATGGGGGGAGGGCGTGAGACCCAGTACTTC
CDR3aa: CASMGGGRETQYF

abundance: -
d_gene: -
j_gene: TRBJ2-7
v_gene: TRBV28
CDR3nt: TGTGCCAGCAGCTCCGCCCAGGGCCGTTTGAGCGAGCAGTACTTC
CDR3aa: CASSSAQGRLSEQYF

abundance: -
d_gene: -
j_gene: TRBJ2-7
v_gene: TRBV30
CDR3nt: TGTGCCTGGAGTGCCCGGGGACTCTACGAGCAGTACTTC
CDR3aa: CAWSARGLYEQYF

abundance: -
d_gene: TRBD2
j_gene: TRBJ2-1
v_gene: TRBV5-1
CDR3nt: TGCGCCAGCAGCTGGGCCGGCGGGGGACCCTACAATGAGCAGTTCTTC
CDR3aa: CASSWAGGGPYNEQFF

abundance: -
d_gene: TRBD2
j_gene: TRBJ2-5
v_gene: TRBV7-6
CDR3nt: TGTGCCAGCAGCTCGGGGGGGCTTTTTAATACCCAGTACTTC
CDR3aa: CASSSGGLFNTQYF

abundance: -
d_gene: -
j_gene: TRBJ2-7
v_gene: TRBV28
CDR3nt: TGTGCCAGCAGTTCCTCCTGGGCAGGCGTGGGGGGTCCCAGCTCCTACGAGCAGTACTTC
CDR3aa: CASSSSWAGVGGPSSYEQYF

abundance: -
d_gene: TRBD2
j_gene: TRBJ2-7
v_gene: TRBV4-1
CDR3nt: TGCGCCAGCAGCCCCTCAGCGGGAGGATCCTACGAGCAGTACTTC
CDR3aa: CASSPSAGGSYEQYF

abundance: once
d_gene: TRBD1
j_gene: TRBJ1-1
v_gene: TRBV6-4
CDR3nt: TGTGCCAGCAGTGACTCGGGGACAGGAGGTGGGGCTTTCTTT
CDR3aa: CASSDSGTGGGAFF

abundance: -
d_gene: TRBD2
j_gene: TRBJ2-3
v_gene: TRBV28
CDR3nt: TGTGCCAGCAGTCAAGAAGAGACTAGCGGGAGGACAGATACGCAGTATTTT
CDR3aa: CASSQEETSGRTDTQYF

abundance: -
d_gene: TRBD2
j_gene: TRBJ2-7
v_gene: TRBV29-1
CDR3nt: TGCAGCGTTGGGACTAGCGGGAGTTTAACCTACGAGCAGTACTTC
CDR3aa: CSVGTSGSLTYEQYF

abundance: few
d_gene: -
j_gene: TRBJ1-1
v_gene: TRBV5-6
CDR3nt: TGTGCCAGCAGCTTCATGAGGAACACTGAAGCTTTCTTT
CDR3aa: CASSFMRNTEAFF

abundance: once
d_gene: -
j_gene: TRBJ2-7
v_gene: TRBV19
CDR3nt: TGTGCCAGTAGTATAGGCCAGACAACCTACGAGCAGTACTTC
CDR3aa: CASSIGQTTYEQYF

abundance: once
d_gene: -
j_gene: TRBJ2-3
v_gene: TRBV5-6
CDR3nt: TGTGCCAGCACCACCGGGCTAGCCTCAGATACGCAGTATTTT
CDR3aa: CASTTGLASDTQYF

abundance: -
d_gene: TRBD1
j_gene: TRBJ2-1
v_gene: TRBV5-1
CDR3nt: TGCGCCAGCAGCTTGGTAGGGGGACAGGGGAACTACAATGAGCAGTTCTTC
CDR3aa: CASSLVGGQGNYNEQFF

abundance: -
d_gene: -
j_gene: TRBJ2-2
v_gene: TRBV28
CDR3nt: TGTGCCAGCAATAAACAACAGGGCGGGTTTCCCGGGGAGCTGTTTTTT
CDR3aa: CASNKQQGGFPGELFF

abundance: -
d_gene: TRBD1
j_gene: TRBJ1-1
v_gene: TRBV9
CDR3nt: TGTGCCAGCAGCCCCACAGGGGTTAGGAACACTGAAGCTTTCTTT
CDR3aa: CASSPTGVRNTEAFF

abundance: once
d_gene: TRBD2
j_gene: TRBJ2-3
v_gene: TRBV14
CDR3nt: TGTGCCAGCAGTCGGACTAGCGGGGGTAGCACAGATACGCAGTATTTT
CDR3aa: CASSRTSGGSTDTQYF

abundance: -
d_gene: TRBD2
j_gene: TRBJ2-1
v_gene: TRBV5-5
CDR3nt: TGTGCCAGCAGCTTGCCTGCCGGACTAGCGGTATACAATGAGCAGTTCTTC
CDR3aa: CASSLPAGLAVYNEQFF